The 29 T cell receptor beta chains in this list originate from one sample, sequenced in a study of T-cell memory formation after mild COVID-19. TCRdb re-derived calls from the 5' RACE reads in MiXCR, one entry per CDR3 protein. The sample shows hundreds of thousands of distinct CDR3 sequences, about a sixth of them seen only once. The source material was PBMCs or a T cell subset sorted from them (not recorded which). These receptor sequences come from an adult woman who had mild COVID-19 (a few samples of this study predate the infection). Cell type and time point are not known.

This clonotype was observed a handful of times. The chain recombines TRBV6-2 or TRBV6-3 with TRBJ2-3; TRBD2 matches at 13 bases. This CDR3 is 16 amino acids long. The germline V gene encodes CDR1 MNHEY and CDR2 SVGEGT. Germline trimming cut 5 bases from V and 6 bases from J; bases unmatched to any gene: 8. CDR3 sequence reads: CASSATGTSGVDTQYF. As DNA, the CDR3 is TGTGCCAGCAGTGCGACCGGGACTAGCGGGGTTGATACGCAGTATTTT.

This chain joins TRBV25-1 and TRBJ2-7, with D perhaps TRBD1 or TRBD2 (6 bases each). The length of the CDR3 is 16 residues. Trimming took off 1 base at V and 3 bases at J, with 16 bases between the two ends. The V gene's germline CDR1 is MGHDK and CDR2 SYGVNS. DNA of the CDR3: TGTGCCAGCAGTGAATCGAGTGAGGGGGGACACTACGAGCAGTACTTC. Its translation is CASSESSEGGHYEQYF.

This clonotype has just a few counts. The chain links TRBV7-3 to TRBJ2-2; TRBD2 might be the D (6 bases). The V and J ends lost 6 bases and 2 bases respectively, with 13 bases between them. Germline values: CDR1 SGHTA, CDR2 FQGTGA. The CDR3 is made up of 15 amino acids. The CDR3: CASRSGTANTGELFF. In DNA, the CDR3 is TGTGCCAGCAGATCCGGGACTGCTAACACCGGGGAGCTGTTTTTT.

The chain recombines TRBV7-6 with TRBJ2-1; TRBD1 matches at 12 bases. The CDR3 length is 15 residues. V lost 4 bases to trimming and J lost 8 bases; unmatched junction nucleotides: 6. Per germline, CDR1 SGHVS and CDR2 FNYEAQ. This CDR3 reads CASSSGTGGSYEQFF. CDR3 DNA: TGTGCCAGCAGCTCCGGGACAGGGGGCAGTTATGAGCAGTTCTTC.

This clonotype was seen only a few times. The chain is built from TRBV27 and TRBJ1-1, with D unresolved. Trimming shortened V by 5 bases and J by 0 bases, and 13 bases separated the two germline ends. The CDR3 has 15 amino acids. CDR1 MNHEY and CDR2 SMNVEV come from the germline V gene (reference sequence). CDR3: CASSPSVRMNTEAFF. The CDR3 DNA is TGTGCCAGCAGTCCCTCGGTACGGATGAACACTGAAGCTTTCTTT.

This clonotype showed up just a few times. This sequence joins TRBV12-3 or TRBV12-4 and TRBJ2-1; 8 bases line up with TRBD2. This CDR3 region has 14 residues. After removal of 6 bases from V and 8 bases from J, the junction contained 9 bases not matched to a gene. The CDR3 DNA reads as TGTGCCAGCAGCAGCGGGAGAGGTCCCTATGAGCAGTTCTTC. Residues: CASSSGRGPYEQFF.

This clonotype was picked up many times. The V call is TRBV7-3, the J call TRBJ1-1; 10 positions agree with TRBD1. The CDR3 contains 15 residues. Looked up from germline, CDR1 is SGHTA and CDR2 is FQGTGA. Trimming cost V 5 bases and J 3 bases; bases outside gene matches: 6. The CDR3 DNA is TGTGCCAGCAGCCCGCACGGGACAGGGGACACTGAAGCTTTCTTT. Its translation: CASSPHGTGDTEAFF.

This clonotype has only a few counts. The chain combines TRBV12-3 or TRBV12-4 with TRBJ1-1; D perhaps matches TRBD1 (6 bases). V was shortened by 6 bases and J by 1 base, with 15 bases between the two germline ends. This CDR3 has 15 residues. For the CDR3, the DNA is TGTGCCAGCAGCCCCCGTGGGGGCCGGAACACTGAAGCTTTCTTT. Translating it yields CASSPRGGRNTEAFF.

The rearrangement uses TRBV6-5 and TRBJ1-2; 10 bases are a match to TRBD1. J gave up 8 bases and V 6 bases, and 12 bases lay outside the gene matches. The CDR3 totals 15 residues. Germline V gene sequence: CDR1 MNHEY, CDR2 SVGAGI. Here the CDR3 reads CASRGDRGLMEGYTF. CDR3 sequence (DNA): TGTGCCAGCAGGGGAGACAGGGGGCTCATGGAGGGCTACACCTTC.

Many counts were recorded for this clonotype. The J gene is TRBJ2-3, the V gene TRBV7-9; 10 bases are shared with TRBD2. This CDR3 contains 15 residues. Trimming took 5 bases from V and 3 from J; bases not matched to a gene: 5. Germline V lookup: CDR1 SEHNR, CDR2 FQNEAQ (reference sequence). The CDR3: CASSPSGRGTDTQYF. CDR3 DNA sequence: TGTGCCAGCAGCCCTAGCGGGAGAGGAACAGATACGCAGTATTTT.

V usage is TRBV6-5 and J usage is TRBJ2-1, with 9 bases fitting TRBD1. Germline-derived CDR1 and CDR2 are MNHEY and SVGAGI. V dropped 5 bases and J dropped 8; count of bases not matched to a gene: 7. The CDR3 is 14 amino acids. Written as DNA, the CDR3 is TGTGCCAGCAGTCGAGAGGGACAGGGCGATGAGCAGTTCTTC. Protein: CASSREGQGDEQFF.

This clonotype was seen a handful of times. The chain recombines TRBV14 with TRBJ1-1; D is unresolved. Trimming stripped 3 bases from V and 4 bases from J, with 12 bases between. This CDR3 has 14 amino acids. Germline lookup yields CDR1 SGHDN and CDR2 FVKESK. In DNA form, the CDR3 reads TGTGCCAGCAGCCAGTTAGGGTATAGCACTGAAGCTTTCTTT. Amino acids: CASSQLGYSTEAFF.

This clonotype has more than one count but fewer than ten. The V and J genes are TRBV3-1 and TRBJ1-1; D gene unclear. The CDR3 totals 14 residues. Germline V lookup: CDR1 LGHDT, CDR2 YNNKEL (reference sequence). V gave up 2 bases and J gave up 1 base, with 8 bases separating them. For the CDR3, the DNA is TGTGCCAGCAGCCAATGGTCCGAGAACACTGAAGCTTTCTTT. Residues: CASSQWSENTEAFF.

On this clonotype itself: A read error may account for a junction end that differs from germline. The CDR3 DNA reads as TGTGCTAGCAGCTTAGCAGGGGGCAGGGATACGCAGTATTTT. Its protein is CASSLAGGRDTQYF. The chain couples TRBV7-7 to TRBJ2-3, with TRBD1 identical over 8 bases. Germline assignment: CDR1 SSHAT and CDR2 FNYEAQ (reference sequence). The CDR3 is 14 amino acids.

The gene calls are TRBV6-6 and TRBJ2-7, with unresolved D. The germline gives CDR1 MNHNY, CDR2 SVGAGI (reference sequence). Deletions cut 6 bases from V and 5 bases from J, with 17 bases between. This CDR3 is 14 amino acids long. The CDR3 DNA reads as TGTGCCAGCAGACACTCGCTCCCCCAGGACGAGCAGTACTTC. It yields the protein CASRHSLPQDEQYF.

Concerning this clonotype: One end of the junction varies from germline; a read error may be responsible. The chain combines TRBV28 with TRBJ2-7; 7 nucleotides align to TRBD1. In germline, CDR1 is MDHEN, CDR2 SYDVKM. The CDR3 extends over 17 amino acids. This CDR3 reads CASSLWFRTGNSSEQYF. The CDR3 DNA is TGTGCCAGCAGTTTATGGTTCCGGACAGGAAACTCCTCCGAGCAGTACTTC.

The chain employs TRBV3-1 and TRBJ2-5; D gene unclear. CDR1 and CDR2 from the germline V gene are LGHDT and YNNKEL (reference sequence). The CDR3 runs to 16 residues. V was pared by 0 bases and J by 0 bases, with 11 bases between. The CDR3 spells CASSQEGPPYQETQYF. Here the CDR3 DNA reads TGTGCCAGCAGCCAAGAGGGTCCGCCGTACCAAGAGACCCAGTACTTC.

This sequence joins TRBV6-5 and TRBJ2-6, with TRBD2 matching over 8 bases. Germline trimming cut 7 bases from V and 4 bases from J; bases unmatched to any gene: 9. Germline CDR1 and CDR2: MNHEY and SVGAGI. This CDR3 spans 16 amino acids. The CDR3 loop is CASNLAGPRGANVLTF. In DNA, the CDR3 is TGTGCCAGCAACCTAGCGGGCCCAAGGGGGGCCAACGTCCTGACTTTC.

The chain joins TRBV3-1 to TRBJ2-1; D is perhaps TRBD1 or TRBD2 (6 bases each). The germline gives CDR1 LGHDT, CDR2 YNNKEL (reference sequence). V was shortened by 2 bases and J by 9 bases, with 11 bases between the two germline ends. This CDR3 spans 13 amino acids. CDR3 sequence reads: CASSQRGPGEQFF. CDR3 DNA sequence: TGTGCCAGCAGCCAACGGGGGCCGGGTGAGCAGTTCTTC.

As DNA, the CDR3 is TGTGCCAGCAGCTCAACAGGGGGGAGCACCGGGGAGCTGTTTTTT. It is translated as CASSSTGGSTGELFF. V usage is TRBV7-2 and J usage is TRBJ2-2; 8 bases align to TRBD1. The junction had 5 bases not matched to a gene; V was cut back by 4 bases and J by 4 bases. CDR1 SGHTA and CDR2 FQGNSA come from the germline V gene. This CDR3 region has 15 residues.

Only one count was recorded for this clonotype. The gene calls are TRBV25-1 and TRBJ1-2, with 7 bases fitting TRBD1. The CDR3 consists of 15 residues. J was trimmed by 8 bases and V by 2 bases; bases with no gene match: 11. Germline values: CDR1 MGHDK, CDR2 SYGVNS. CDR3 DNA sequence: TGTGCCAGCAGTGAAGGGTCAGGGGGATCCAAAGGCTACACCTTC. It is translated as CASSEGSGGSKGYTF.

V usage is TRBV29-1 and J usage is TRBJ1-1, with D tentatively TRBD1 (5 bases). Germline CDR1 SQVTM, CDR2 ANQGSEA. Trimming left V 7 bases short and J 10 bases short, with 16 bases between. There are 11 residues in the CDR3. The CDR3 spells CSATTGTLAFF. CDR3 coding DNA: TGCAGCGCCACTACGGGGACGTTAGCTTTCTTT. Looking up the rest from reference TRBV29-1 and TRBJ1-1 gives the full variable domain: SAVISQKPSRDICQRGTSLTIQCQVDSQVTMMFWYRQQPGQSLTLIATANQGSEATYESGFVIDKFPISRPNLTFSTLTVSNMSPEDSSIYLCSATTGTLAFFGQGTRLTVV.

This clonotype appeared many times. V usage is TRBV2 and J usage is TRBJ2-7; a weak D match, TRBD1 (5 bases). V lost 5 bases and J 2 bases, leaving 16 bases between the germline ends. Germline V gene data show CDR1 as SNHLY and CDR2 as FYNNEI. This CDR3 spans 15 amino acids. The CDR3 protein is CASSKGQGKTYEQYF. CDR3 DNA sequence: TGTGCCAGCAGTAAGGGGCAGGGAAAAACCTACGAGCAGTACTTC. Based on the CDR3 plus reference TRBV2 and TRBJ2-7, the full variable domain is EPEVTQTPSHQVTQMGQEVILRCVPISNHLYFYWYRQILGQKVEFLVSFYNNEISEKSEIFDDQFSVERPDGSNFTLKIRSTKLEDSAMYFCASSKGQGKTYEQYFGPGTRLTVT.

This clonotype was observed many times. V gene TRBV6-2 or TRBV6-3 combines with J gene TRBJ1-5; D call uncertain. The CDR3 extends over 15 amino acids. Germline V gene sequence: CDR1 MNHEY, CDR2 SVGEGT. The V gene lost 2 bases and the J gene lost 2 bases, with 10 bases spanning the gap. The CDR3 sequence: CASSYTVRGNQPQHF. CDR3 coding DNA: TGTGCCAGCAGTTACACAGTCCGGGGCAATCAGCCCCAGCATTTT.

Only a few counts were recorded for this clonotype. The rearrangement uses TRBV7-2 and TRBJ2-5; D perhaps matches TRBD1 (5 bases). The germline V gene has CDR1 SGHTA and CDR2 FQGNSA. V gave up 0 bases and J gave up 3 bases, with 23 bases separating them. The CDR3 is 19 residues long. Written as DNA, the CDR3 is TGTGCCAGCAGCTTAGCATGGCAGGGCATAGGAATCGATAAAGAGACCCAGTACTTC. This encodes CASSLAWQGIGIDKETQYF. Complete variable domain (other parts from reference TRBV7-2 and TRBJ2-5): GAGVSQSPSNKVTEKGKDVELRCDPISGHTALYWYRQSLGQGLEFLIYFQGNSAPDKSGLPSDRFSAERTGGSVSTLTIQRTQQEDSAVYLCASSLAWQGIGIDKETQYFGPGTRLLVL.

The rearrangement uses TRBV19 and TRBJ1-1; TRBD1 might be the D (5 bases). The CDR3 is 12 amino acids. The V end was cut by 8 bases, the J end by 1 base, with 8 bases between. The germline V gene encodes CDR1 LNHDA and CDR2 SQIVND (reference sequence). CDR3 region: CASWGGNTEAFF. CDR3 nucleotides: TGTGCCAGTTGGGGGGGGAACACTGAAGCTTTCTTT.

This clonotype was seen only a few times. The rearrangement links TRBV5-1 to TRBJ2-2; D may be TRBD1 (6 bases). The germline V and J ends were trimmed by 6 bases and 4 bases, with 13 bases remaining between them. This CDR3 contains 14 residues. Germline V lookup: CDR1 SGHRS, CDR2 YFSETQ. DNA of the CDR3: TGCGCCAGCACCATGGACAGTCTCACCGGGGAGCTGTTTTTT. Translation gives CASTMDSLTGELFF. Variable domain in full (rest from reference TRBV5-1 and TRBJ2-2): KAGVTQTPRYLIKTRGQQVTLSCSPISGHRSVSWYQQTPGQGLQFLFEYFSETQRNKGNFPGRFSGRQFSNSRSEMNVSTLELGDSALYLCASTMDSLTGELFFGEGSRLTVL.

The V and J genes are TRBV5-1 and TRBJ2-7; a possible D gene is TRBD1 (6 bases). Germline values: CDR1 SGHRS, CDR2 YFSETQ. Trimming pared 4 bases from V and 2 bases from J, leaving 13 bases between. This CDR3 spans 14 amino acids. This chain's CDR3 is CASSEWTATYEQYF. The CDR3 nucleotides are TGCGCCAGCAGCGAATGGACAGCCACCTACGAGCAGTACTTC.

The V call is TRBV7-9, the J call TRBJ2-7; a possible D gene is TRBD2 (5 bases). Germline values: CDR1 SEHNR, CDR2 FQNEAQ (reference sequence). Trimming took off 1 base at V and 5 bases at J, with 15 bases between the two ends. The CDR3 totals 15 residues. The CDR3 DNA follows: TGTGCCAGCAGCTTAGACGCCCTAGCTGTTAACGAGCAGTACTTC. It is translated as CASSLDALAVNEQYF.